Given below is one TCR beta chain in context. The record originates from a study of CD4 T cells in relation to SARS-CoV-2 and coronaviruses. The assay was immunoSEQ multiplex PCR, and TCRdb's table has in-frame clones only and misses some. The table has some 65,000 clones, around 87% seen once. CD4+ T cells from unexposed donors were obtained before the COVID-19 pandemic (2011-2018). Between the trimmed V and J ends, which lost 7 bases and 1 base, there was a span of 11 bases. Germline V CDR1 and CDR2: SGHVS, FQNEAQ. CDR3 length: 13 amino acids. The chain joins TRBV7-8 to TRBJ2-7; D is undetermined. The sample consisted of memory CD4+ T cells from PBMCs. The source of this sequence is a human donor in good health. CDR3 loop: CASTPRWSYEQYF. CDR3 sequence (DNA): TGTGCCAGCACCCCTCGGTGGTCCTACGAGCAGTACTTC.